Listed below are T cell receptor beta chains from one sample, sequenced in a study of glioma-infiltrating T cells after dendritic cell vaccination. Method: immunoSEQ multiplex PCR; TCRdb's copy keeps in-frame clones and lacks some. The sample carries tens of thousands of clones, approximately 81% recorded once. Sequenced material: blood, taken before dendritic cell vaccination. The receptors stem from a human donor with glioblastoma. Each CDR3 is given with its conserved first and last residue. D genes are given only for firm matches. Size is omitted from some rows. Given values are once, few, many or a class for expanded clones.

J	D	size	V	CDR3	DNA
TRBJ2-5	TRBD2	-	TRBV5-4	CASSQGLAGKETQYF	TGTGCCAGCAGCCAGGGGCTAGCGGGAAAAGAGACCCAGTACTTC
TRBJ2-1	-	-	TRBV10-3	CAIGSGYNEQFF	TGTGCCATCGGGAGCGGCTACAATGAGCAGTTCTTC
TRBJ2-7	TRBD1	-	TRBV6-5	CASTLNRGAYEQYF	TGTGCCAGCACCCTAAACAGGGGGGCCTACGAGCAGTACTTC
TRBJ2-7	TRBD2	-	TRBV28	CASSGTSGKTVEQYF	TGTGCCAGCAGTGGGACTAGCGGGAAGACGGTAGAGCAGTACTTC
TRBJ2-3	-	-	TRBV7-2	CASSPSRSSTDTQYF	TGTGCCAGCAGCCCTAGTAGGTCTAGCACAGATACGCAGTATTTT
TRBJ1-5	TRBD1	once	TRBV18	CASSSQGQAPNQPQHF	TGTGCCAGCTCATCTCAGGGACAGGCCCCAAATCAGCCCCAGCATTTT
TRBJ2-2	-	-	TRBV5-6	CASSLGSRGELFF	TGTGCCAGCAGCTTGGGGTCGCGCGGGGAGCTGTTTTTT
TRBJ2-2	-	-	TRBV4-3	CASSPWTDRGLTGELFF	TGCGCCAGCAGCCCCTGGACCGACAGAGGCCTAACCGGGGAGCTGTTTTTT
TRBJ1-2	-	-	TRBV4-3	CASSQVRDTDGYTF	TGCGCCAGCAGCCAAGTAAGAGACACCGATGGCTACACCTTC
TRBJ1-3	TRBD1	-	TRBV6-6	CASSLLGQGAGNTIYF	TGTGCCAGCAGCCTACTGGGGCAGGGGGCAGGAAACACCATATATTTT
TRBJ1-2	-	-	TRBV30	CALAEVFGDGYTF	TGTGCCCTAGCCGAGGTTTTCGGTGATGGCTACACCTTC
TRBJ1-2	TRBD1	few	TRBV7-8	CASSLRDRGLDYTF	TGTGCCAGCAGCTTACGGGACAGGGGTTTAGACTACACCTTC
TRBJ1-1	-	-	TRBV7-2	CASSLMGGTEAFF	TGTGCCAGCAGCTTAATGGGGGGCACTGAAGCTTTCTTT
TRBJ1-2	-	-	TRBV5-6	CASSLPHSIGVDYGYTF	TGTGCCAGCAGCTTGCCCCACAGCATAGGGGTGGACTATGGCTACACCTTC
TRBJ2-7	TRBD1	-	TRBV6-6	CASSNPPGQGYEQYF	TGTGCCAGCAGTAATCCGCCGGGACAGGGGTACGAGCAGTACTTC
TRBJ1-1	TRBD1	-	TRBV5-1	CASSTGTANTEAFF	TGCGCCAGCAGTACTGGGACAGCAAACACTGAAGCTTTCTTT
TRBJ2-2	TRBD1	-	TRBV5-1	CASSEGQGAYGELFF	TGCGCCAGCAGCGAGGGACAGGGGGCGTACGGGGAGCTGTTTTTT
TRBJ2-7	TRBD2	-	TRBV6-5	CASGPWTSGFYEQYF	TGTGCCAGCGGACCCTGGACTAGCGGGTTCTACGAGCAGTACTTC
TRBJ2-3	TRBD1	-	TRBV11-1	CASSSRVRDRRSTSTQYF	TGTGCCAGCAGCTCCCGTGTGAGGGACAGAAGATCCACATCTACGCAGTATTTT
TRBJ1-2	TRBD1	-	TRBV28	CASNRGRGYTF	TGTGCCAGCAACAGGGGGCGCGGCTACACCTTC
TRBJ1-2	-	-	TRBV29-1	CSVEDLGQGYGYTF	TGCAGCGTTGAAGATCTAGGTCAGGGTTATGGCTACACCTTC
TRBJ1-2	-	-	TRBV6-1	CASSEVQYGYTF	TGTGCCAGCAGTGAGGTGCAGTATGGCTACACCTTC
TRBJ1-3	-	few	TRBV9	CASNPLGANTIYF	TGTGCCAGCAATCCCCTGGGGGCAAACACCATATATTTT
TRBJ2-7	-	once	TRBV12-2	CASRDRVSYEQYF	TGTGCAAGTCGCGACAGGGTTTCCTACGAGCAGTACTTC
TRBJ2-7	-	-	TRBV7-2	CASSLRGVNSYEQYF	TGTGCCAGCAGCTTAAGGGGCGTCAACTCCTACGAGCAGTACTTC
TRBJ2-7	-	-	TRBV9	CASSVGPWGEYF	TGTGCCAGCAGCGTAGGCCCCTGGGGCGAGTACTTC